This T cell receptor (beta chain) stems from a study of T cell changes during pregnancy in multiple sclerosis (dated 2019 in TCRdb). About the study as a whole: The study examined how the T cell repertoire changed over the course of pregnancy in women with multiple sclerosis.

The junction shows trimming of 7 bases on V and 0 bases on J, plus 13 bases between the germline ends. The cysteine opens and the phenylalanine closes a CDR3 of 14 amino acids. The entry retains the CDR3 DNA only, 42 bases that are in frame from base 1. CDR1 and CDR2 are drawn from the germline V gene: MDHEN, SYDVKM. A word on this clone: Its antigen has not been determined. Base qualities were left out, and no much larger clone turns up one base away.

The library relied on the immunoSEQ multiplex PCR assay. Not all clones reach the TCRdb copy of this immuneACCESS table, which keeps in-frame sequences only. Checked studies attribute under half of the gap to unresolved V genes and leave the rest unexplained. This sample holds fewer than 110,000 clones; 75% to 95% were observed only once. 3% to 3.5% of the sample rests with the top ten. This material consisted of peripheral blood, taken in the second trimester of pregnancy. The rearranged chain carries TRBV28 and TRBJ2-7; D gene: possibly TRBD2, on 6 matching bases. This receptor was identified in a female donor with multiple sclerosis, enrolled in a pregnancy study. The sequenced DNA: TGTGCCAGCACTAGCGAAGGACTCTCCTACGAGCAGTACTTC. This gives the protein CASTSEGLSYEQYF. Full variable domain (CDR3 extended with the reference TRBV28 and TRBJ2-7 proteins): DVKVTQSSRYLVKRTGEKVFLECVQDMDHENMFWYRQDPGLGLRLIYFSYDVKMKEKGDIPEGYSVSREKKERFSLILESASTNQTSMYLCASTSEGLSYEQYFGPGTRLTVT.